Listed below are T cell receptor beta chains from one sample, sequenced in a study of shared clonotypes between healthy human individuals. TCRdb keeps only in-frame clones here, not all; method: immunoSEQ multiplex PCR. The sample has about half a million clones; 75% to 85% are singletons. The sequenced sample was PBMCs. Receptor source: a woman aged 40 to 50 in good health. Some clones in this sample may be carry-over from other donors' samples. The CDR3 runs from the conserved cysteine through the conserved F or W. D genes are given only for firm matches. The size entry is marked missing in some rows and otherwise reads once, few, many or a size class.

CDR3	DNA	D	J	size	V
CASGPGPGWDEQFF	TGCGCCAGCGGACCGGGCCCAGGGTGGGATGAGCAGTTCTTC	-	TRBJ2-1	-	TRBV5-1
CASSSTTEAFF	TGCGCCAGCAGCTCAACCACTGAAGCTTTCTTT	-	TRBJ1-1	many	TRBV5-1
CASSLGQNTGELFF	TGCGCCAGCAGCTTGGGACAGAACACCGGGGAGCTGTTTTTT	-	TRBJ2-2	-	TRBV5-1
CASSQNREGETQYF	TGTGCCAGCAGCCAGAACAGGGAGGGAGAGACCCAGTACTTC	-	TRBJ2-5	-	TRBV5-6
CASSSGLVTDTQYF	TGTGCCAGCAGCTCTGGACTAGTCACAGATACGCAGTATTTT	TRBD2	TRBJ2-3	-	TRBV7-2
CASRGQDNYGYTF	TGTGCCAGCAGGGGACAGGATAACTATGGCTACACCTTC	TRBD1	TRBJ1-2	-	TRBV6-5
CASSPDSGSHEQYF	TGTGCCAGCAGCCCGGATAGCGGGAGTCACGAGCAGTACTTC	TRBD2	TRBJ2-7	many	TRBV5-4
CAWSADRIEAFF	TGTGCCTGGAGTGCTGACCGGATAGAAGCTTTCTTT	-	TRBJ1-1	once	TRBV30
CASSAPVGNTIYF	TGTGCCAGTAGTGCGCCGGTGGGAAACACCATATATTTT	-	TRBJ1-3	once	TRBV19
CASQGLAESYEQYF	TGTGCCAGCCAGGGACTAGCGGAATCCTACGAGCAGTACTTC	TRBD2	TRBJ2-7	-	TRBV6-5
CASSFAPTGSGGAGQYF	TGCGCCAGCAGCTTCGCACCGACCGGGTCAGGGGGCGCGGGGCAGTACTTC	TRBD1	TRBJ2-7	-	TRBV5-1
CASSKGLAGYTGELFF	TGTGCCAGCAGCAAGGGACTAGCGGGCTACACCGGGGAGCTGTTTTTT	TRBD2	TRBJ2-2	-	TRBV5-6
CASSSPRRTSAQRKFF	TGTGCCAGCAGCTCCCCCCGACGGACTAGCGCCCAGAGGAAGTTCTTC	TRBD2	TRBJ2-1	-	TRBV11-2
CASSGQTGNNQPQHF	TGTGCCAGCAGCGGACAGACAGGGAATAATCAGCCCCAGCATTTT	TRBD1	TRBJ1-5	-	TRBV5-4
CASRPGLGGFF	TGTGCCAGCAGACCAGGGCTTGGAGGGTTCTTT	-	TRBJ1-1	few	TRBV21-1
CASSAGTGVKGELFF	TGTGCCAGCAGCGCCGGGACAGGGGTGAAGGGGGAGCTGTTTTTT	TRBD1	TRBJ2-2	once	TRBV5-5
CASSLSAGANTGELFF	TGTGCCAGCAGTTTATCGGCAGGTGCGAACACCGGGGAGCTGTTTTTT	-	TRBJ2-2	few	TRBV27
CASSTTGAGNYGYTF	TGTGCCAGCAGTACGACAGGGGCCGGTAACTATGGCTACACCTTC	TRBD1	TRBJ1-2	-	TRBV28
CASSLNTVNQPQHF	TGTGCCAGCAGCTTAAACACAGTCAATCAGCCCCAGCATTTT	-	TRBJ1-5	-	TRBV28
CASSPHTGNIYEQYF	TGTGCCAGCAGCCCACACACAGGGAATATCTACGAGCAGTACTTC	-	TRBJ2-7	-	TRBV28
CAWLARQEGNYGYTF	TGTGCCTGGCTGGCGCGACAGGAGGGGAACTATGGCTACACCTTC	-	TRBJ1-2	-	TRBV30
CASRRRLDGNTEAFF	TGTGCCAGCAGGAGAAGACTGGATGGGAACACTGAAGCTTTCTTT	-	TRBJ1-1	-	TRBV6-6
CASTTSGGALGYTF	TGTGCCAGCACCACAAGCGGGGGGGCGCTTGGCTACACCTTC	-	TRBJ1-2	once	TRBV7-2
CASSETSNQPQHF	TGTGCCAGCAGTGAAACTAGCAATCAGCCCCAGCATTTT	-	TRBJ1-5	-	TRBV6-1
CASSLRLNTEAFF	TGTGCCAGCAGCTTACGCCTCAACACTGAAGCTTTCTTT	-	TRBJ1-1	-	TRBV7-9
CASSTRLAGGTDTQYF	TGTGCCAGCAGCACTCGACTAGCGGGAGGCACAGATACGCAGTATTTT	TRBD2	TRBJ2-3	-	TRBV9
CASSPRDGEAFF	TGTGCCAGTAGTCCCCGGGACGGGGAAGCTTTCTTT	-	TRBJ1-1	-	TRBV19
CASSLEQGDTYEQYF	TGTGCCAGCAGCTTAGAACAGGGAGACACCTACGAGCAGTACTTC	-	TRBJ2-7	-	TRBV11-3
CASSERSGGTLNYGYTF	TGTGCCAGCAGCGAAAGGTCTGGGGGCACCCTTAACTATGGCTACACCTTC	-	TRBJ1-2	-	TRBV7-9
CASSGSGPTTDTQYF	TGTGCCAGCAGCGGTAGCGGACCTACCACAGATACGCAGTATTTT	-	TRBJ2-3	once	TRBV9
CAWSEGLAKNIQYF	TGTGCCTGGAGTGAGGGACTAGCCAAAAACATTCAGTACTTC	-	TRBJ2-4	once	TRBV30
CASSSEGGRKDEQYF	TGTGCCAGCAGCTCGGAAGGGGGGCGCAAGGACGAGCAGTACTTC	-	TRBJ2-7	-	TRBV7-9
CASSQELGGTEAFF	TGTGCCAGCAGCCAAGAACTCGGGGGGACTGAAGCTTTCTTT	-	TRBJ1-1	once	TRBV14
CASGILLAGAKNEQFF	TGTGCTAGTGGAATTCTACTAGCGGGAGCCAAAAATGAGCAGTTCTTC	TRBD2	TRBJ2-1	-	TRBV12-5
CASSGQGGVYGYTF	TGTGCCAGCAGCGGACAGGGGGGGGTCTATGGCTACACCTTC	TRBD1	TRBJ1-2	-	TRBV2
CASSTIVVYEQYF	TGTGCCAGCAGTACCATAGTTGTCTACGAGCAGTACTTC	-	TRBJ2-7	-	TRBV2
CASSVGKGNQETQYF	TGTGCCAGCAGCGTAGGGAAAGGTAACCAAGAGACCCAGTACTTC	-	TRBJ2-5	many	TRBV9
CASSPPGRGSYEQYF	TGCGCCAGCAGCCCCCCAGGGAGGGGGTCCTACGAGCAGTACTTC	-	TRBJ2-7	-	TRBV4-1
CASSLQLAGPYEQYF	TGTGCCAGCAGCTTACAACTAGCGGGGCCATACGAGCAGTACTTC	TRBD2	TRBJ2-7	-	TRBV7-2
CASSPNRQVYGYTF	TGTGCCAGTAGTCCCAATCGACAGGTCTATGGCTACACCTTC	-	TRBJ1-2	many	TRBV19
CASKVFEFPDTQYF	TGTGCCAGCAAAGTATTTGAATTCCCAGATACGCAGTATTTT	-	TRBJ2-3	-	TRBV6-1
CASSGTLNTEAFF	TGTGCCAGCAGTGGGACATTGAACACTGAAGCTTTCTTT	-	TRBJ1-1	-	TRBV6-6
CAIYTGPRKDTSTDTQYF	TGTGCCATTTACACAGGGCCCCGCAAAGATACTAGCACAGATACGCAGTATTTT	-	TRBJ2-3	-	TRBV10-3
CASSLDGGQGADYGYTF	TGTGCCAGCAGCTTGGATGGCGGGCAGGGGGCAGACTATGGCTACACCTTC	TRBD1	TRBJ1-2	-	TRBV5-4
CAWSVQGHTVNTEAFF	TGTGCCTGGAGTGTACAGGGCCATACAGTGAACACTGAAGCTTTCTTT	-	TRBJ1-1	-	TRBV30
CATSRGGTGKYTGELFF	TGTGCCACCAGCAGAGGCGGGACAGGGAAGTACACCGGGGAGCTGTTTTTT	TRBD1	TRBJ2-2	-	TRBV15
CAAVGGFGQPQHF	TGTGCCGCTGTGGGGGGCTTTGGACAGCCCCAGCATTTT	-	TRBJ1-5	-	TRBV19
CATKTGQLNTEAFF	TGTGCCACTAAGACGGGACAACTGAACACTGAAGCTTTCTTT	-	TRBJ1-1	-	TRBV19
CASSLFSGPSDNEQFF	TGTGCCAGCAGTTTATTTAGCGGCCCTTCGGACAATGAGCAGTTCTTC	-	TRBJ2-1	-	TRBV27
CASSFDREEGYTF	TGTGCCAGCAGCTTTGACAGGGAGGAAGGCTACACCTTC	TRBD1	TRBJ1-2	-	TRBV5-4
CAWSGVSGPWGYTF	TGTGCCTGGAGTGGAGTAAGTGGTCCGTGGGGCTACACCTTC	-	TRBJ1-2	-	TRBV30
CASGFSGYTDTQYF	TGTGCCAGCGGGTTTAGCGGGTACACAGATACGCAGTATTTT	TRBD2	TRBJ2-3	-	TRBV7-3
CASSQDLRGGYEQYF	TGTGCCAGCAGCCAAGATCTAAGGGGGGGCTACGAGCAGTACTTC	-	TRBJ2-7	-	TRBV14
CASLLKRFTKSGQRPDF	TGCGCCAGCTTACTTAAACGGTTCACAAAGTCGGGCCAACGTCCTGATTTC	-	TRBJ2-6	-	TRBV5-1
CASSPVTGGTEAFF	TGTGCCAGCTCACCAGTTACAGGAGGCACTGAAGCTTTCTTT	-	TRBJ1-1	-	TRBV18
CASSLRGNPYEQYF	TGTGCCAGTAGTTTACGGGGAAACCCCTACGAGCAGTACTTC	-	TRBJ2-7	-	TRBV19
CASSDHAGGGTDTQYF	TGTGCCAGCAGTGATCATGCGGGAGGAGGGACAGATACGCAGTATTTT	TRBD2	TRBJ2-3	once	TRBV2
CASSLVGRGAFF	TGTGCCAGCAGCTTAGTGGGCCGGGGAGCTTTCTTT	-	TRBJ1-1	few	TRBV7-2
CASSAQASRYGYTF	TGCGCCAGCAGCGCACAGGCGAGCCGCTATGGCTACACCTTC	-	TRBJ1-2	-	TRBV5-1